This T cell receptor (beta chain) was sequenced for a study of cytomegalovirus exposure and HLA in healthy donors (dated by TCRdb to 2016 to 2017). Background for the entire study: An earlier analysis of approximately 590 of the donors reported approximately 300 Gb of sequence data and 117 million unique TCR beta sequences from about 200 million T cells. In an earlier analysis of 587 of the donors, high-throughput TCR beta sequencing was used to judge whether each TCR beta V gene segment behaved as functional or pseudogenic. Both class I and class II loci were covered by HLA typing, at four-digit resolution. Genome-wide SNP genotypes for about three fifths of the roughly 670 donors were used in a later genetic analysis, which treated that subset as a discovery cohort. Typing coverage varied by locus: roughly 629-630 donors for A, B, C, DRB1 and DQB1; 522 for DQA1; about 570 for DPA1; roughly 450 for DPB1. Across some 400 genotyped donors of the cohort, an average of roughly 230,000 unique TCR beta nucleotide sequences per donor were sequenced, and approximately 17% of those sequences were non-productive. A separate validation cohort of over 95 different subjects was used in addition to the approximately 640-subject first cohort. An early release covering more than 500 HLA-typed donors comprised approximately 290 gigabases of sequencing data and 85 million or so unique TCR sequences. In the later analysis, no new phenotypic data were used to find candidate immune exposures; instead, reliance was placed on TCR beta sequences and their occurrence across donors. A later analysis re-analyzed previously published TCR beta repertoires from 666 donors and added high-resolution HLA genotyping to study TCR occurrence patterns. The study aimed to test whether cataloging public T cell receptors could reveal signatures of past pathogen exposure. The genetic ancestry cluster associated with self-reported Caucasian donors included 80% to 90% of the roughly 390 genotyped donors. Donor age, sex, ethnicity and CMV serostatus were compiled alongside the repertoire data. Using immunosequencing, the study profiled T cell repertoires from some 670 subjects and related those repertoires to cytomegalovirus serostatus. Because of strong linkage in the cohort, roughly five DR-DQ haplotypes were treated as single units for association and clustering. To predict cytomegalovirus infection status, the study brought together high-throughput TCR immunosequencing, statistical association of individual TCRs with disease status, and machine learning. All discovery cohort repertoires had been generated using a single sequencing platform. Results the study describes overall, beyond this receptor: Because HLA typing was unavailable for some donors at each locus, only the typed subset was used in association tests. The cohort was sequenced for TCR beta chains only, and without alpha or paired-chain data the features that could be detected were limited. A later analysis found that TCR association rates varied across HLA loci, with DRB1 alleles showing the most associated TCRs and HLA-C alleles the fewest. Over 15 rarely observed V segments, including chromosome 9 orphons, were excluded from the earlier analysis of some 590 of the donors because counts were too low. The authors suggested that the approach could potentially be extended to other disease states and immunological phenotypes. Correlated functional status among segregating V segments might be attributable to linkage disequilibrium, but an unknown experimental factor could not be ruled out. In vitro tests confirmed that three of the cytomegalovirus-associated TCR beta chains recognize cytomegalovirus antigens. Broadly in line with IMGT annotations, most TCR beta V segments showed up in productive rearrangements about 87% or about 30% of the time in an earlier analysis of a few hundred of the donors. At a false discovery rate of 0.05, a later analysis linked under 20,000 TCR beta sequences to specific HLA alleles. When HLA alleles, especially DR and DQ, strongly co-occurred, TCR associations were difficult to assign to individual alleles. The study listed around 160 TCR beta chains as associated with cytomegalovirus. Some IMGT-functional V segments, including TRBV6-2 and TRBV6-3, could not be distinguished by the 87-base-pair reads and were therefore excluded. The sequencing pipeline was judged likely to have produced a cluster of highly shared sequence variants as a technical artifact. An association between a missense DCLRE1C variant and V-gene and J-gene trimming of TCR beta chains was found in a later genetic analysis and replicated in an independent cohort. According to a later analysis, most CMV-associated TCR beta chains appeared to be HLA-restricted, and the HLA associations seemed to be driven largely by CMV exposure. A further reported finding was that TCR beta sequences accurately predicted the HLA-A and HLA-B alleles for most subjects in the first cohort. Sequencing depth was assumed to be roughly uniform across donors in the presence/absence analyses, though that assumption may not hold. A later analysis found that HLA-associated TCR beta chains were more clonally expanded and had lower generation probabilities than equally common non-associated chains. A later genetic analysis reported fewer N-insertions in productive TCRs among donors in an Asian-associated ancestry cluster than the roughly 700-donor mean. A later analysis reported that several top co-occurrence clusters appeared linked to parvovirus B19, influenza, CMV and Epstein-Barr virus. For the cohort, immune exposure information was limited to CMV serostatus. The classifier was reported to diagnose cytomegalovirus status with high specificity and sensitivity in both the original and validation cohorts. Across donors, most TCR sequences were observed very rarely, whereas some public TCRs were present in many individuals.

In total, more than 500 healthy bone marrow donors made up the cohort. At the time of sampling, every cohort member was nominally healthy, though immune exposures that went unrecorded were likely present. The donor tested CMV seropositive, placing the donor among the 250 to 300 seropositive members of the cohort. A peripheral blood sample was collected from each donor, and TCR beta sequencing was performed on peripheral blood mononuclear cells. Genomic DNA extraction from the blood cell samples was performed with the Qiagen DNeasy Blood Extraction Kit. Library method: the immunoSEQ multiplex PCR assay. The multiplex PCR relied on a mix of 60 forward primers for TCR Vbeta segments and 13 reverse primers for TCR Jbeta segments. The CDR3 region of rearranged TCR beta genes was amplified from genomic DNA by a multiplex PCR assay. On the Illumina HiSeq System, the amplified TCR beta libraries were sequenced as 87-base-pair reads. The original methods were these. A later analysis tallied some 79 million unique TCR beta chains across the roughly 610 repertoires, and about 12 million of those chains were shared by two or more donors. Raw reads were error-corrected and collapsed into unique sequences by a nearest-neighbor algorithm in which closely related sequences were merged to remove PCR and sequencing errors. Alignment of CDR3 sequences to IMGT reference sequences was used to assign V, D and J gene segments. For a sequence to be retained, a match of at least six nucleotides to both a V gene segment and a J gene segment was required. Rearrangements were called productive when the CDR3 lacked stop codons and stayed in frame with V and J; all others were non-productive. CDR3 was defined by IMGT convention, running from the second conserved V-encoded cysteine to the conserved J-encoded phenylalanine. Sequences without an unambiguous match to a single V gene segment were excluded from the earlier analysis of approximately 600 of the donors. An earlier analysis of several hundred of the donors classified V segments as functional when productive rearrangements were above 56.7% and as segregating when the standard deviation between donors was above 5%. A statistical classification framework was built to diagnose cytomegalovirus status from the catalog of TCR beta chain sequences. In a later analysis, V and J genes were assigned by comparing TCR nucleotide sequences against IMGT/GENE-DB human TR gene sequences. In a later analysis, CDR3 sequences and most-parsimonious VDJ recombination scenarios were assigned using the TCRdist pipeline. In a later analysis, each TCR beta chain was defined by its CDR3 amino acid sequence together with its V-gene family, and reads without a unique V-gene family were excluded. To address suspected cross-contamination and a sequencing artifact, a later analysis removed approximately 600 highly shared, low-generation-probability nucleotide sequences. For each public chain, a later analysis derived a clonal expansion index from normalized ranks of inferred template counts within each repertoire. A later analysis computed generation probabilities with a VDJ recombination model fitted to out-of-frame rearrangements, and checked the results against IGoR. A later analysis scored TCR-TCR, TCR-HLA and TCR-CMV co-occurrence with hypergeometric tests, applying a repertoire-size bias correction to TCR pairs. To estimate false discovery rates, a later analysis permuted the HLA or CMV assignments 20 times. In a later analysis, co-occurring TCRs were grouped with DBSCAN, and TCRdist sequence similarity was added when clustering was performed within HLA-allele-positive subsets. For co-occurrence clustering, repertoires with fewer than 30,000 or more than 120,000 public chains were excluded, along with four or five repertoires with anomalous nucleotide sharing. TCRdb carries this immuneACCESS record with in-frame sequences only. Its versions omit some clonotypes, under half of them owing to an unresolved V gene in the studies checked, with the rest unexplained. V, J and clone size are those of that table, while D and trimming were read from the DNA. Here the sample has tens of thousands of clones; roughly 63% occur a single time. About 22% of the sample belongs to the ten largest clones.

V is reduced by 3 bases and J by 4 bases, leaving a spacing of 12 bases between them. Per the germline V gene, KGHSH is the CDR1 and LQKENI is the CDR2. Inclusive of the bounding cysteine and phenylalanine, the CDR3 is 14 residues long. The entry retains the CDR3 DNA only, 42 bases that are in frame from base 1. This clone was detected a few times. Its antigen remains undetermined. There are no base qualities to consult, and no much larger clone falls within one base. The chain is encoded by TRBV18 joined to TRBJ1-1; the D gene identity is not certain. The source material was PBMCs. The sequence derives from a woman between 45 and 60 years old in good health and CMV-seropositive. In nucleotide form, the sequence is TGTGCCAGCTCACCGCAGTCGGAGGGCACTGAAGCTTTCTTT. This gives the protein CASSPQSEGTEAFF.